A selection of T cell receptor beta chains follows, all from one sample in a study of STAT3 mutations in large granular lymphocyte leukemia. TCRdb's copy holds only in-frame clones and misses some; the assay was immunoSEQ multiplex PCR. The sample shows around 4,000 clones, about four fifths of them seen only once. Sequenced: peripheral blood mononuclear cells. These receptors were collected from a middle-aged man with T-cell large granular lymphocyte leukemia. Some clones in this sample may be carry-over from other donors' samples. Both conserved end residues are part of each CDR3. The D gene is left open where the match is weak. A row's size may be missing; if present it is once, few, many or a size class.

D | J | V | length | size | CDR3 | DNA
- | TRBJ1-2 | TRBV30 | 12 | - | CAWKGGTDGYTF | TGTGCCTGGAAGGGGGGGACGGATGGCTACACCTTC
- | TRBJ2-2 | TRBV29-1 | 14 | - | CSVEAEWNTGELFF | TGCAGCGTTGAAGCGGAATGGAACACCGGGGAGCTGTTTTTT
TRBD1 | TRBJ1-1 | TRBV25-1 | 18 | - | CASSQRTGAGWVHTEAFF | TGTGCCAGCAGTCAACGGACAGGGGCCGGATGGGTGCATACTGAAGCTTTCTTT
- | TRBJ1-6 | TRBV11-2 | 14 | - | CASSLDLRSSPLHF | TGTGCCAGCAGCTTAGATCTACGGAGTTCACCCCTCCACTTT
- | TRBJ1-2 | TRBV29-1 | 15 | - | CSVEPYWAGSDGYTF | TGCAGCGTTGAACCCTATTGGGCAGGGTCTGATGGCTACACCTTC
TRBD1 | TRBJ2-7 | TRBV5-1 | 14 | medium-sized | CAKTSGTATYEQYF | TGCGCCAAGACTTCCGGGACAGCTACCTACGAGCAGTACTTC
TRBD1 | TRBJ1-2 | TRBV29-1 | 14 | - | CSVRVRDRPIGYTF | TGCAGCGTTCGAGTCCGGGACAGGCCGATCGGCTACACCTTC
TRBD1 | TRBJ1-4 | TRBV5-1 | 14 | - | CASSLEAGGEKLFF | TGCGCCAGCAGCTTGGAGGCAGGGGGAGAAAAACTGTTTTTT
- | TRBJ2-2 | TRBV5-1 | 14 | - | CASSSARSAGELFF | TGCGCCAGCAGCTCGGCAAGGTCCGCCGGGGAGCTGTTTTTT
TRBD1 | TRBJ1-2 | TRBV5-6 | 14 | - | CASSLDSRGHGYTF | TGTGCCAGCAGCTTGGATAGCAGGGGGCATGGCTACACCTTC
- | TRBJ1-4 | TRBV5-1 | 15 | - | CASSRFGIGQEKLFF | TGCGCCAGCAGCAGATTCGGCATTGGCCAGGAAAAACTGTTTTTT
TRBD1 | TRBJ2-5 | TRBV7-9 | 15 | - | CASSLGTAAQETQYF | TGTGCCAGCAGCTTGGGGACAGCCGCACAAGAGACCCAGTACTTC
TRBD1 | TRBJ1-1 | TRBV28 | 15 | - | CASSKLGTGHAEAFF | TGTGCCAGCAGTAAACTAGGGACAGGGCACGCTGAAGCTTTCTTT
- | TRBJ2-7 | TRBV18 | 15 | - | CASSPPAGAAYEQYF | TGTGCCAGCTCACCACCGGCGGGGGCAGCCTACGAGCAGTACTTC
- | TRBJ1-2 | TRBV4-3 | 13 | - | CASSSGVNYGYTF | TGCGCCAGCAGCTCCGGGGTCAACTATGGCTACACCTTC
- | TRBJ1-1 | TRBV4-1 | 15 | - | CASSQDTGQGTEAFF | TGCGCCAGCAGCCAAGACACGGGGCAGGGCACTGAAGCTTTCTTT
TRBD1 | TRBJ2-4 | TRBV5-1 | 16 | - | CASSPSTGRTKNIQYF | TGCGCCAGCAGCCCCTCGACAGGGCGGACCAAAAACATTCAGTACTTC
TRBD2 | TRBJ2-1 | TRBV5-1 | 14 | medium-sized | CASSPSGGAPEQFF | TGCGCCAGCAGCCCTAGCGGGGGGGCCCCCGAGCAGTTCTTC
- | TRBJ2-5 | TRBV6-5 | 13 | - | CASSSGVVETQYF | TGTGCCAGCAGCTCGGGGGTAGTGGAGACCCAGTACTTC
- | TRBJ1-6 | TRBV6-6 | 16 | few | CASSPSRRGGDSPLHF | TGTGCCAGCAGTCCAAGCCGACGCGGCGGGGATTCACCCCTCCACTTT
- | TRBJ2-7 | TRBV7-9 | 15 | - | CASSLVVRDNYEQYF | TGTGCCAGCAGCTTAGTGGTCCGGGACAACTACGAGCAGTACTTC
- | TRBJ2-1 | TRBV27 | 16 | - | CASSLSGGRLRNEQFF | TGTGCCAGCAGTTTATCGGGGGGACGCTTACGCAATGAGCAGTTCTTC
TRBD1 | TRBJ1-1 | TRBV2 | 14 | - | CASSTGTARTEAFF | TGTGCCAGCAGTACAGGGACAGCCCGAACTGAAGCTTTCTTT
TRBD2 | TRBJ2-3 | TRBV2 | 15 | - | CASSLSGAPTDTQYF | TGTGCCAGCAGTCTCAGCGGGGCCCCCACAGATACGCAGTATTTT
TRBD1 | TRBJ1-6 | TRBV5-4 | 16 | - | CASSYRTGQYNSPLHF | TGTGCCAGCAGCTACCGGACAGGGCAATATAATTCACCCCTCCACTTT
- | TRBJ2-3 | TRBV7-2 | 12 | - | CASSPSTDTQYF | TGTGCCAGCAGCCCTAGCACAGATACGCAGTATTTT
- | TRBJ1-5 | TRBV9 | 15 | - | CASSVDRGQGQPQHF | TGTGCCAGCAGCGTAGACCGGGGCCAGGGCCAGCCCCAGCATTTT
TRBD1 | TRBJ1-2 | TRBV10-2 | 14 | - | CASSADRGLNGYTF | TGCGCCAGCAGCGCGGACAGGGGCCTTAATGGCTACACCTTC
- | TRBJ2-7 | TRBV18 | 15 | - | CASSPGHLQLYEQYF | TGTGCCAGCTCACCCGGACATTTGCAGCTCTACGAGCAGTACTTC
- | TRBJ1-3 | TRBV19 | 16 | - | CASNGEPASSGNTIYF | TGTGCCAGTAATGGTGAGCCGGCATCGTCAGGAAACACCATATATTTT
- | TRBJ1-3 | TRBV6-6 | 13 | - | CASRSGVGNTIYF | TGTGCCAGTAGGAGCGGGGTAGGAAACACCATATATTTT
- | TRBJ2-3 | TRBV7-2 | 15 | once | CASSLVAVSGDTQYF | TGTGCCAGCAGCTTAGTAGCAGTTTCTGGAGATACGCAGTATTTT
- | TRBJ1-2 | TRBV27 | 14 | medium-sized | CASSLSPYLYGYTF | TGTGCCAGCAGTTTATCGCCCTACCTCTATGGCTACACCTTC
TRBD1 | TRBJ2-3 | TRBV19 | 15 | - | CASSMGQGALDTQYF | TGTGCCAGTAGTATGGGACAGGGGGCTTTGGATACGCAGTATTTT
- | TRBJ1-1 | TRBV11-1 | 14 | - | CASSLQGKNTEAFF | TGTGCCAGCAGCTTACAGGGGAAGAACACTGAAGCTTTCTTT
TRBD2 | TRBJ2-2 | TRBV10-3 | 15 | - | CATTFLAGGDGELFF | TGTGCCACCACCTTTCTAGCGGGGGGCGACGGGGAGCTGTTTTTT
- | TRBJ2-5 | TRBV5-1 | 15 | - | CASSQTTTVQETQYF | TGCGCCAGCAGCCAGACTACGACAGTCCAAGAGACCCAGTACTTC
- | TRBJ1-2 | TRBV7-9 | 13 | - | CASSQDWAYGYTF | TGTGCCAGCAGCCAGGACTGGGCCTATGGCTACACCTTC
TRBD1 | TRBJ2-2 | TRBV10-2 | 15 | - | CASTSGQAYTGELFF | TGCGCCAGCACTTCGGGACAGGCCTACACCGGGGAGCTGTTTTTT
- | TRBJ2-3 | TRBV30 | 12 | - | CAWSVGGDTQYF | TGTGCCTGGAGTGTTGGGGGAGATACGCAGTATTTT
TRBD1 | TRBJ2-7 | TRBV29-1 | 14 | - | CSVEVETGGREQYF | TGCAGCGTTGAAGTAGAGACAGGGGGTAGGGAGCAGTACTTC
TRBD1 | TRBJ2-7 | TRBV9 | 16 | - | CASSRQGAQNDYEQYF | TGTGCCAGCAGCAGACAGGGGGCGCAAAACGACTACGAGCAGTACTTC
TRBD1 | TRBJ2-2 | TRBV27 | 17 | - | CASSPWARQGAWGELFF | TGTGCCAGCAGCCCCTGGGCTCGACAGGGGGCATGGGGGGAGCTGTTTTTT
TRBD1 | TRBJ2-7 | TRBV19 | 15 | - | CASSPGQGSSYEQYF | TGTGCCAGTAGCCCGGGACAGGGGAGCTCCTACGAGCAGTACTTC
- | TRBJ1-5 | TRBV30 | 13 | - | CAWSRQTNQPQHF | TGTGCCTGGAGTAGACAGACAAATCAGCCCCAGCATTTT
TRBD1 | TRBJ1-2 | TRBV11-2 | 15 | - | CASSPIGTGEYGYTF | TGTGCCAGCAGCCCAATTGGGACAGGGGAGTATGGCTACACCTTC
TRBD1 | TRBJ1-2 | TRBV9 | 14 | - | CASSVDRGRTGYTF | TGTGCCAGCAGCGTAGATAGGGGGCGGACTGGCTACACCTTC
- | TRBJ2-2 | TRBV25-1 | 13 | once | CASSHGVTGELFF | TGTGCCAGCAGCCACGGGGTCACCGGGGAGCTGTTTTTT
- | TRBJ1-2 | TRBV28 | 12 | - | CASRYAKAGYTF | TGTGCCAGCAGATACGCAAAAGCTGGGTACACCTTC
TRBD1 | TRBJ1-1 | TRBV7-9 | 18 | - | CASSLASRGQNLNTEAFF | TGTGCCAGCAGCTTAGCTAGTCGGGGACAGAACCTGAACACTGAAGCTTTCTTT
- | TRBJ2-3 | TRBV30 | 15 | - | CAWTKGLASTDTQYF | TGTGCCTGGACGAAGGGACTGGCTAGCACAGATACGCAGTATTTT
- | TRBJ1-2 | TRBV7-9 | 11 | - | CASSLDHGYTF | TGTGCCAGCAGCTTAGACCATGGCTACACCTTC
- | TRBJ2-7 | TRBV18 | 14 | - | CASSPDPQGYEQYF | TGTGCCAGCTCGCCCGATCCCCAGGGTTACGAGCAGTACTTC
TRBD2 | TRBJ2-3 | TRBV5-1 | 15 | - | CASSLVGGATDTQYF | TGCGCCAGCAGCTTGGTCGGGGGGGCCACAGATACGCAGTATTTT